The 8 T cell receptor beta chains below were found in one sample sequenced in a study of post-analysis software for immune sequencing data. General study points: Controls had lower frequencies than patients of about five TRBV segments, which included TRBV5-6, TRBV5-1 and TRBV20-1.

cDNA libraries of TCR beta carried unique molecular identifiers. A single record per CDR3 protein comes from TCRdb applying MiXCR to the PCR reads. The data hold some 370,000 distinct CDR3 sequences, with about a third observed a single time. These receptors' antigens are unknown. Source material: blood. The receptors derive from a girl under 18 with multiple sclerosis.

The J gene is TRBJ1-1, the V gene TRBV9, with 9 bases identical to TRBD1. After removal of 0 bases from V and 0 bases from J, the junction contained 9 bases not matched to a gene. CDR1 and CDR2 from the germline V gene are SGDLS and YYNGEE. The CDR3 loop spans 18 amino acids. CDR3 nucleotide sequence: TGTGCCAGCAGCGTAGGATGCGGACAGGGGATTATGAACACTGAAGCTTTCTTT. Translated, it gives CASSVGCGQGIMNTEAFF.

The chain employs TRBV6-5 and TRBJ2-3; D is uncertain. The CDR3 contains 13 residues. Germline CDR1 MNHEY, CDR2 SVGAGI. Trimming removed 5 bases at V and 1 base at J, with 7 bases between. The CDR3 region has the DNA TGTGCCAGCAGTGGCTATCGCACAGATACGCAGTATTTT. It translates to CASSGYRTDTQYF.

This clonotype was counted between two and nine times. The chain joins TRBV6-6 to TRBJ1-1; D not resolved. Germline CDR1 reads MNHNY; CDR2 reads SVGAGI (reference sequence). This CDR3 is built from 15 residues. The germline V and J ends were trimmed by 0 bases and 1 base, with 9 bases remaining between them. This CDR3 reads CASSYSTTTNTEAFF. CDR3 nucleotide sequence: TGTGCCAGCAGTTACTCGACGACAACGAACACTGAAGCTTTCTTT.

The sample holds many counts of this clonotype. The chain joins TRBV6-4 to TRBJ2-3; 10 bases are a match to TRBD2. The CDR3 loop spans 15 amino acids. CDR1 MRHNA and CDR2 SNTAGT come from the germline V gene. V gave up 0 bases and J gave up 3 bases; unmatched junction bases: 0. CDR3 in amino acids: CASSDSSGGTDTQYF. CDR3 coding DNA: TGTGCCAGCAGTGACTCTAGCGGGGGGACAGATACGCAGTATTTT.

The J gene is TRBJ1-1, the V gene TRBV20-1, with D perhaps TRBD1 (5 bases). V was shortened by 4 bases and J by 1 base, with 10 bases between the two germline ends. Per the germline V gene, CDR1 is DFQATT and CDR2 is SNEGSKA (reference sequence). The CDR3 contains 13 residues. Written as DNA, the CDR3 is TGCAGTGCTACGGGGGGAGGGAACACTGAAGCTTTCTTT. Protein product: CSATGGGNTEAFF.

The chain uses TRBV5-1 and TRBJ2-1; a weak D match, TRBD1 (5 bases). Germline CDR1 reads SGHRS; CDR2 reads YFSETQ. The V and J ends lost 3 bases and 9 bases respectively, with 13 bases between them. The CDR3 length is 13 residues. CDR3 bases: TGCGCCAGCAGCTCGGACAATACCCCTGAGCAGTTCTTC. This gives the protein CASSSDNTPEQFF.

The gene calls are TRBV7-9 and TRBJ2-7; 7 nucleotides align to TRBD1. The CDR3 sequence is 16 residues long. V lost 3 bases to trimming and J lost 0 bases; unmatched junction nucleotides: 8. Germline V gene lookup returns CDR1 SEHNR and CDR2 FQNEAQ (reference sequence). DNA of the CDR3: TGTGCCAGCAGCTTGATTACAGGGGCTCTCTCCTACGAGCAGTACTTC. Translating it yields CASSLITGALSYEQYF.

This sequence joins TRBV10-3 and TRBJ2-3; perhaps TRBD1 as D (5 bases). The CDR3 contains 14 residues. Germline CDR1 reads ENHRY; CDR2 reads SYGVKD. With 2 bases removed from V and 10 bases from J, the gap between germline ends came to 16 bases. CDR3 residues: CAISEGVGDRAQYF. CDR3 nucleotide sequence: TGTGCCATCAGTGAGGGGGTAGGGGATCGGGCGCAGTATTTT.